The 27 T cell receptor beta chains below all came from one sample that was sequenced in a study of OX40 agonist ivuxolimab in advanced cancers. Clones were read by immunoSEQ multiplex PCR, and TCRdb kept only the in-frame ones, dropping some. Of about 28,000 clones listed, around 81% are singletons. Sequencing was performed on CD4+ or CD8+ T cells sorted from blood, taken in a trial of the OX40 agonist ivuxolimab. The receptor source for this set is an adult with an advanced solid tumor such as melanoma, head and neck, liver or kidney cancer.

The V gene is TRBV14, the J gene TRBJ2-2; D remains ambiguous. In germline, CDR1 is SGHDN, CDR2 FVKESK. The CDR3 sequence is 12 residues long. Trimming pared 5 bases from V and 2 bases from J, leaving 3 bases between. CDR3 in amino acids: CASSFNTGELFF. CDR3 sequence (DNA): TGTGCCAGCAGCTTCAACACCGGGGAGCTGTTTTTT.

CDR3 sequence reads: CASSLGHRDYNEQFF. DNA of the CDR3: TGCGCCAGCAGCTTGGGCCATAGGGACTACAATGAGCAGTTCTTC. The chain links TRBV5-1 to TRBJ2-1; D remains ambiguous. The CDR3 length is 15 residues. Germline-derived CDR1 and CDR2 are SGHRS and YFSETQ. The ends were cut back, 0 bases at V and 3 bases at J, with 10 bases in the middle.

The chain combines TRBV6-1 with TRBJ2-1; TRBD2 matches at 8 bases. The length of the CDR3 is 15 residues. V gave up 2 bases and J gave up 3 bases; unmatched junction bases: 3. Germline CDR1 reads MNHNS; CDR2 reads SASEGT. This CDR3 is CASSEYAGGYNEQFF. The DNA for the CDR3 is TGTGCCAGCAGTGAATATGCGGGGGGCTACAATGAGCAGTTCTTC.

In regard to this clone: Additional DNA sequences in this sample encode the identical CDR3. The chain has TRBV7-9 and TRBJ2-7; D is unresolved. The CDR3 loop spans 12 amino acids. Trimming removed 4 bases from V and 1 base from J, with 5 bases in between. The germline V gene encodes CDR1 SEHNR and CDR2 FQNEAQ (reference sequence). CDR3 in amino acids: CASSSTSYEQYF. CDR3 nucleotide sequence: TGTGCCAGCAGCTCGACATCCTACGAGCAGTACTTC.

The CDR3 here is CASSPDRGLDQPQHF. The CDR3 DNA follows: TGTGCCAGCTCACCAGACAGGGGGCTAGATCAGCCCCAGCATTTT. The chain employs TRBV18 and TRBJ1-5, with TRBD1 matching over 10 bases. V gave up 2 bases and J gave up 5 bases; unmatched junction bases: 3. The germline V gene has CDR1 KGHSH and CDR2 LQKENI. This CDR3 has 15 amino acids.

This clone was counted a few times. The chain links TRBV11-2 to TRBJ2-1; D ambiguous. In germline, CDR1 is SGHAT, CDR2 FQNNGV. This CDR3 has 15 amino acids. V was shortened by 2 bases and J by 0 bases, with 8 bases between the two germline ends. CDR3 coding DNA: TGTGCCAGCAGCTTAACGGTCCGCTCCTACAATGAGCAGTTCTTC. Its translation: CASSLTVRSYNEQFF.

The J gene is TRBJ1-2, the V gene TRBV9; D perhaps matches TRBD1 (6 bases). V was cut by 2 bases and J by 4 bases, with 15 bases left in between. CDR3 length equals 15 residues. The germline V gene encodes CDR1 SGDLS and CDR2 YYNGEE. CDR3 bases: TGTGCCAGCAGCGTCCCAGGGGATCTCCGCTATGGCTACACCTTC. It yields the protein CASSVPGDLRYGYTF.

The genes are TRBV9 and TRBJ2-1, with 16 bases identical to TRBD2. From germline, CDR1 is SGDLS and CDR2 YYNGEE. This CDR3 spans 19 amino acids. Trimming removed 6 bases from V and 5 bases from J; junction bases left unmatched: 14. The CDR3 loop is CASTGTGTSGRASHNEQFF. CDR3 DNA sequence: TGTGCCAGCACCGGAACCGGGACTAGCGGGAGGGCTTCCCACAATGAGCAGTTCTTC.

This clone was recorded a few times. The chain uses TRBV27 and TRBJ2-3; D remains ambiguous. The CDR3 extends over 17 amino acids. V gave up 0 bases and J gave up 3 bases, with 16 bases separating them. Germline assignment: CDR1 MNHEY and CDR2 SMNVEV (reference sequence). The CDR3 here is CASSLSSGYALTDTQYF. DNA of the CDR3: TGTGCCAGCAGTTTATCGTCTGGGTATGCGTTGACAGATACGCAGTATTTT.

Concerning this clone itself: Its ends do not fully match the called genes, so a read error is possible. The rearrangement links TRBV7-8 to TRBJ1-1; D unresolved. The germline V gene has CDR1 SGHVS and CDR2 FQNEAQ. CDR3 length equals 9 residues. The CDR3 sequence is CASSYPPLF. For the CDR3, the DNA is TGTGCCAGCAGCTACCCCCCGCTCTTT.

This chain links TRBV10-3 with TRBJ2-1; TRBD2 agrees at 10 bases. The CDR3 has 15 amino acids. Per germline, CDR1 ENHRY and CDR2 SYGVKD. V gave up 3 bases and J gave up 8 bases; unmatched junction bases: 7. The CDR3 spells CAISDASGSNYEQFF. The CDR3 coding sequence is TGTGCCATCAGTGATGCTAGCGGGAGCAACTATGAGCAGTTCTTC.

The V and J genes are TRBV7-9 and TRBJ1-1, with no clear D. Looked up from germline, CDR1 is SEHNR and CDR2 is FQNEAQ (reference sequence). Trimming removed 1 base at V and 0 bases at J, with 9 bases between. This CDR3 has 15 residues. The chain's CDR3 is CASSLVTELNTEAFF. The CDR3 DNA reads TGTGCCAGCAGCTTAGTCACGGAATTGAACACTGAAGCTTTCTTT.

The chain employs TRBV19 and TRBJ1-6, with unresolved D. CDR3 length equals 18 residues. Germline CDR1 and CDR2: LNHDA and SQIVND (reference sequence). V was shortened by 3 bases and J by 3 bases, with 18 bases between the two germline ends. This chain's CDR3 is CASSIRPGISVYNSPLHF. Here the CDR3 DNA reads TGTGCCAGTAGTATTCGTCCAGGTATTAGCGTCTATAATTCACCCCTCCACTTT.

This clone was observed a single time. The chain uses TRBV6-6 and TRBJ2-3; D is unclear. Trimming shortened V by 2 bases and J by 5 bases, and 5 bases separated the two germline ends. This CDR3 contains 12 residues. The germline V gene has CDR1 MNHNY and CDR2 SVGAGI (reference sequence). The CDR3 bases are TGTGCCAGCAGTTACAGAGTAGATACGCAGTATTTT. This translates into CASSYRVDTQYF.

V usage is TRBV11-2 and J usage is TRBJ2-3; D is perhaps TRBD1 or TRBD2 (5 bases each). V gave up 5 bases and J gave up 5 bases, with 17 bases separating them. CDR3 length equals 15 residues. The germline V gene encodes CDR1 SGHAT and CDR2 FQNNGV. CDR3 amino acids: CASSKTFRDVDTQYF. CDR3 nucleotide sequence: TGTGCCAGCAGCAAAACATTTAGGGACGTAGATACGCAGTATTTT.

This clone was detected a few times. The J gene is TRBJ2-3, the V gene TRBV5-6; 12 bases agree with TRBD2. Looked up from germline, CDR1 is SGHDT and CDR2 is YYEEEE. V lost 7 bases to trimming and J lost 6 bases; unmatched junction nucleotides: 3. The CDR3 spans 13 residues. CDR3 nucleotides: TGTGCCAGCCGACTAGCGGGAGATGATACGCAGTATTTT. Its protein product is CASRLAGDDTQYF.

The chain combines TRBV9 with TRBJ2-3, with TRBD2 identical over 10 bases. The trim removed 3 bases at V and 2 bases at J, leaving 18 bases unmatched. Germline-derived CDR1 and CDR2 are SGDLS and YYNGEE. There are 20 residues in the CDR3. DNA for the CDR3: TGTGCCAGCAGCGGTCACAGGGTGGATAAGCGGGGGGGCCCCACAGATACGCAGTATTTT. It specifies CASSGHRVDKRGGPTDTQYF.

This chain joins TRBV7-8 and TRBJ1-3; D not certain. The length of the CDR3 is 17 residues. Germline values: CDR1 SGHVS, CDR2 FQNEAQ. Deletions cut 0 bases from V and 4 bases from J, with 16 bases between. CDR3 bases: TGTGCCAGCAGCTTAGCCTGGAGGGAAAGTAGGGGAAACACCATATATTTT. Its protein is CASSLAWRESRGNTIYF.

CDR3 in DNA: TGTGCCAGCAGCCCCCACGCGGCAGGGAATGGCTATGGCTACACCTTC. Amino acids: CASSPHAAGNGYGYTF. The V call is TRBV7-6, the J call TRBJ1-2; possible D gene TRBD1, 5 bases. Trimming shortened V by 5 bases and J by 4 bases, and 20 bases separated the two germline ends. This CDR3 comprises 16 residues. The germline CDR1 and CDR2 sequences are SGHVS and FNYEAQ.

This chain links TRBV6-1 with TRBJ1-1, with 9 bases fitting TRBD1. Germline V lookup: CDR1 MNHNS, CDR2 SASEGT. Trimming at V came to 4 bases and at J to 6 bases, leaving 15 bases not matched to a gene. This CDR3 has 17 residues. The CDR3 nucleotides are TGTGCCAGCAGTGCCTTGCTACAGGGGGCGCGACTTGCTGAAGCTTTCTTT. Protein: CASSALLQGARLAEAFF.

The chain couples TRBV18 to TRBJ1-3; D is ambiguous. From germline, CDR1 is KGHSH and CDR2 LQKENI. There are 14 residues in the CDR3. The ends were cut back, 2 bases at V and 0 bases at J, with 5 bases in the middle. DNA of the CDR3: TGTGCCAGCTCACCAGCCCCCTCTGGAAACACCATATATTTT. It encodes CASSPAPSGNTIYF.

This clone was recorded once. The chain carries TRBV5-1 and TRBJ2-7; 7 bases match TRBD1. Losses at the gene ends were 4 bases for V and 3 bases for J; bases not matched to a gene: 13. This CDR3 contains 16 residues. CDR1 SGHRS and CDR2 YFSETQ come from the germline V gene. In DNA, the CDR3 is TGCGCCAGCAGCCCGTCCGCACCGGGACAGTACTACGAGCAGTACTTC. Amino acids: CASSPSAPGQYYEQYF.

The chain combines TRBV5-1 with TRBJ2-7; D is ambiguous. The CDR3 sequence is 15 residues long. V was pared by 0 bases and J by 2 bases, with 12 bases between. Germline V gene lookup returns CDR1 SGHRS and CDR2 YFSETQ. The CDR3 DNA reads TGCGCCAGCAGCTTGGTAGCTGACACAACCTACGAGCAGTACTTC. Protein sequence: CASSLVADTTYEQYF. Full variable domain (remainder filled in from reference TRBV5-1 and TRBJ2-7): KAGVTQTPRYLIKTRGQQVTLSCSPISGHRSVSWYQQTPGQGLQFLFEYFSETQRNKGNFPGRFSGRQFSNSRSEMNVSTLELGDSALYLCASSLVADTTYEQYFGPGTRLTVT.

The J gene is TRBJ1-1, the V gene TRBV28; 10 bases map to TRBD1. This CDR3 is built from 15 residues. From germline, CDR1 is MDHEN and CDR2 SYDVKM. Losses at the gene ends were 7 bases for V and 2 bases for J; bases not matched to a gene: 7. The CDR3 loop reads CASTPLTGGNTEAFF. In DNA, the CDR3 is TGTGCCAGCACCCCTCTGACAGGGGGCAACACTGAAGCTTTCTTT.

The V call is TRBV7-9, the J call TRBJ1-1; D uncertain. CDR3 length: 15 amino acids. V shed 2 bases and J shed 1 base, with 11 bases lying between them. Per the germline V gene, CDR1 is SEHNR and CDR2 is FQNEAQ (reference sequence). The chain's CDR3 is CASSLPQGPNTEAFF. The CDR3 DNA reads TGTGCCAGCAGCTTACCTCAAGGGCCGAACACTGAAGCTTTCTTT.

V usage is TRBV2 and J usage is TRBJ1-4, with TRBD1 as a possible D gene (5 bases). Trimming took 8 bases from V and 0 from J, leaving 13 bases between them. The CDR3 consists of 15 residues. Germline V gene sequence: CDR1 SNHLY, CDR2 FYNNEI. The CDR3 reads CASEGERTTNEKLFF. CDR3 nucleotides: TGTGCCAGCGAAGGGGAAAGGACAACTAATGAAAAACTGTTTTTT.

The DNA for the CDR3 is TGCAGCGTCGACGGGACAGGGAACACCGGGGAGCTGTTTTTT. Translation gives CSVDGTGNTGELFF. The chain has TRBV29-1 and TRBJ2-2, with 8 bases lining up with TRBD1. This CDR3 region has 14 residues. V lost 6 bases, J lost 1 base, and 4 bases stayed unmatched. Per germline, CDR1 SQVTM and CDR2 ANQGSEA.